The 6 T cell receptor beta chains below were found in one sample sequenced in a study of shared clonotypes between healthy human individuals. Sequencing used immunoSEQ multiplex PCR; TCRdb keeps in-frame clones, though not all of them. This table holds a few million clones, about 90% found once. Sequences were obtained from naive CD4+ T cells from PBMCs. Documented subset: CD45RA+ positively selected. Receptors were obtained from a man between 18 and 35 years old in good health. Some clones in this sample may be carry-over from other donors' samples.

This clone came up once. The chain uses TRBV28 and TRBJ1-2; D is possibly TRBD1 (5 bases). CDR1 is MDHEN and CDR2 is SYDVKM in the germline V gene. This CDR3 contains 14 residues. Trimming shortened V by 3 bases and J by 0 bases, and 8 bases separated the two germline ends. This CDR3 reads CASSLGQTNYGYTF. The DNA of the CDR3 is TGTGCCAGCAGTTTGGGGCAGACTAACTATGGCTACACCTTC.

This clone was detected once. The chain employs TRBV6-1 and TRBJ2-7, with D tentatively TRBD1 (6 bases). Germline-derived CDR1 and CDR2 are MNHNS and SASEGT. The CDR3 is 14 amino acids. The germline V and J ends were trimmed by 9 bases and 2 bases, with 17 bases remaining between them. CDR3 DNA: TGTGCCAGTCCGCCGGGACACAACCCCTACGAGCAGTACTTC. Translating gives CASPPGHNPYEQYF.

This clone has just a few counts. Different DNA sequences within this sample yield the same CDR3. The V call is TRBV7-9, the J call TRBJ1-1; D is perhaps TRBD1 (5 bases). Germline V gene sequence: CDR1 SEHNR, CDR2 FQNEAQ (reference sequence). Trimming left V 4 bases short and J 1 base short, with 7 bases between. The CDR3 covers 13 residues. As DNA, the CDR3 is TGTGCCAGCAGCTCGGGGGGGAACACTGAAGCTTTCTTT. This encodes CASSSGGNTEAFF.

The chain employs TRBV5-1 and TRBJ2-7; 10 nucleotides agree with TRBD2. The trim removed 2 bases at V and 6 bases at J, leaving 17 bases unmatched. The V gene's germline CDR1 is SGHRS and CDR2 YFSETQ. CDR3 length: 18 residues. This chain's CDR3 is CASSFVAIRAGGRGEQYF. CDR3 in DNA: TGCGCCAGCAGCTTTGTGGCCATAAGAGCGGGAGGGCGCGGCGAGCAGTACTTC. The full variable domain, its missing parts supplied by reference TRBV5-1 and TRBJ2-7, is KAGVTQTPRYLIKTRGQQVTLSCSPISGHRSVSWYQQTPGQGLQFLFEYFSETQRNKGNFPGRFSGRQFSNSRSEMNVSTLELGDSALYLCASSFVAIRAGGRGEQYFGPGTRLTVT.

This sequence joins TRBV4-3 and TRBJ2-1; TRBD1 might be the D (5 bases). Trimming cost V 0 bases and J 0 bases, with 12 bases left between them. The CDR3 consists of 17 residues. CDR1 and CDR2 (germline): LGHNA, YSLEER. CDR3 coding DNA: TGCGCCAGCAGCCAAGATCGTCACAGGTTCTCCTACAATGAGCAGTTCTTC. Translating it yields CASSQDRHRFSYNEQFF.

The rearrangement joins TRBV6-1 to TRBJ2-5, with unresolved D. Trimming took off 6 bases at V and 4 bases at J, with 12 bases between the two ends. This CDR3 has 13 amino acids. CDR1 and CDR2 from the germline V gene are MNHNS and SASEGT. CDR3 in DNA: TGTGCCAGCAGCGGCGGCTCGAGAGAGACCCAGTACTTC. This gives the protein CASSGGSRETQYF.